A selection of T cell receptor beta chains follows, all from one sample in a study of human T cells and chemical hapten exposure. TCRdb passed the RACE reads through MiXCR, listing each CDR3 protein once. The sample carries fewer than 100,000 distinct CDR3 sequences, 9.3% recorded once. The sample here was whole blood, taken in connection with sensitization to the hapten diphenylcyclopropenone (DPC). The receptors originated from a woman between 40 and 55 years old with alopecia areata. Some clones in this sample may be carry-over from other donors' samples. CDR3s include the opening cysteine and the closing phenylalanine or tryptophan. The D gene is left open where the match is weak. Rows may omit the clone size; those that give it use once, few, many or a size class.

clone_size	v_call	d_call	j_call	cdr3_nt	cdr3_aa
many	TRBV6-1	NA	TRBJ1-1	TGTGCCAGCAGTGAAGAACTTGGGGGGGGCATGAACACTGAAGCTTTCTTT	CASSEELGGGMNTEAFF
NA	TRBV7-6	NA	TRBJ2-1	TGTGCCAGCAGCCGCATTTCCCATGAGCAGTTCTTC	CASSRISHEQFF
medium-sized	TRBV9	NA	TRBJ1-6	TGTGCCAGCAGCGTAGGGGCGAATTCACCCCTCCACTTT	CASSVGANSPLHF
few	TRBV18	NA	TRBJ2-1	TGTGCCAGCTCACCTTCGATACGCCGGGAGCAGTTCTTC	CASSPSIRREQFF
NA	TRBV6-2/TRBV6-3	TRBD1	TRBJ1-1	TGTGCCAGCAAGGGACAGCTGAACACTGAAGCTTTCTTT	CASKGQLNTEAFF
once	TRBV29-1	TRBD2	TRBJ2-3	TGCAGCGTATTGGGGACTAGCGGGATCGGAGGCACAGATACGCAGTATTTT	CSVLGTSGIGGTDTQYF
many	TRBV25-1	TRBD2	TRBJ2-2	TGTGCCAGCGGGGATACTAGCGGGAGGAACACCGGGGAGCTGTTTTTT	CASGDTSGRNTGELFF
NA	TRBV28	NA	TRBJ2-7	TGTGCCAGCAGAGGGCCCGACTCCTACGAGCAGTACTTC	CASRGPDSYEQYF
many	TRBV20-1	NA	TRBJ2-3	TGCAGTGCTAGCTTCGATACGCAGTATTTT	CSASFDTQYF
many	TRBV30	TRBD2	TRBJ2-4	TGTGCCTGGAATCGACTAGCGGGACATCGGCGCGAAAACATTCAGTACTTC	CAWNRLAGHRRENIQYF
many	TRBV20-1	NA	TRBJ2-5	TGCAGTGCTAGAGATACCGCTACCCAAGAGACCCAGTACTTC	CSARDTATQETQYF
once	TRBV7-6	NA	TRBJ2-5	TGTGCCAGCAGCATAGCGGCGGGAAGCCAAGAGACCCAGTACTTC	CASSIAAGSQETQYF
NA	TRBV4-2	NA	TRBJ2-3	TGTGCCAGCAGCCAAGAAGAACAGGGCACAGATACGCAGTATTTT	CASSQEEQGTDTQYF
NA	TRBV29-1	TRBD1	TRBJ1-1	TGCAGCGTTGAAGAGTTTAGGGACAGGTACAGAACTGAAGCTTTCTTT	CSVEEFRDRYRTEAFF
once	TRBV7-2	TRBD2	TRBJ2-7	TGTGCCAGCAGCTTAGATCGCCTAGCGGGTTCCTACGAGCAGTACTTC	CASSLDRLAGSYEQYF
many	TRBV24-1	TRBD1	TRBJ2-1	TGTGCCACCAGTGAGCCCGGGACAGGGGGTCCTGGTGAGCAGTTCTTC	CATSEPGTGGPGEQFF
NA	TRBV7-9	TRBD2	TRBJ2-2	TGTGCCAGCAGCCCTTGGTCGCTAGCGGGAGTTTCCGGGGAGCTGTTTTTT	CASSPWSLAGVSGELFF
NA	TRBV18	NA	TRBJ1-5	TGTGCCAGCTCACCCTCGGGGGATCAGCCCCAGCATTTT	CASSPSGDQPQHF
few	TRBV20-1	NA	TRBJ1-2	TGCAGTGCTAGGGACTCTTATGGCTACACCTTC	CSARDSYGYTF
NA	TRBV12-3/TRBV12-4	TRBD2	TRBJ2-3	TGTGCCAGCAGTTTCCTCGCGGGAGGGGCCGATACGCAGTATTTT	CASSFLAGGADTQYF
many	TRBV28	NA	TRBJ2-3	TGTGCCAGCAGAAGGGCAGATACGCAGTATTTT	CASRRADTQYF
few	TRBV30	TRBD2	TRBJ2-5	TGTGCCGGACGGGGAGGGAGCGGGACCCAGTACTTC	CAGRGGSGTQYF
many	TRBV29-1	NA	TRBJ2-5	TGCAGCGTTCGTGGCCGGAGGCCCATGGAGACCCAGTACTTC	CSVRGRRPMETQYF
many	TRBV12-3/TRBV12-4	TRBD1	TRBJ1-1	TGTGCCAGCAGTTTTTCCGGGACAGGGAACACTGAAGCTTTCTTT	CASSFSGTGNTEAFF
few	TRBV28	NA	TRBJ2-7	TGTGCCAGCAGTTTATCACTGGCATACTCCTACGAGCAGTACTTC	CASSLSLAYSYEQYF
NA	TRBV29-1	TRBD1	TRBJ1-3	TGCAGCGCTATGACAGGGGGAAACACCATATATTTT	CSAMTGGNTIYF
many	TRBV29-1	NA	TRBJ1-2	TGCAGCGTTGGAGACAGCGGCTACACCTTC	CSVGDSGYTF
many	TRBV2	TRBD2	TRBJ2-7	TGTGCCAGCAGTGGACTAGCGGGAGAGCAGTACTTC	CASSGLAGEQYF